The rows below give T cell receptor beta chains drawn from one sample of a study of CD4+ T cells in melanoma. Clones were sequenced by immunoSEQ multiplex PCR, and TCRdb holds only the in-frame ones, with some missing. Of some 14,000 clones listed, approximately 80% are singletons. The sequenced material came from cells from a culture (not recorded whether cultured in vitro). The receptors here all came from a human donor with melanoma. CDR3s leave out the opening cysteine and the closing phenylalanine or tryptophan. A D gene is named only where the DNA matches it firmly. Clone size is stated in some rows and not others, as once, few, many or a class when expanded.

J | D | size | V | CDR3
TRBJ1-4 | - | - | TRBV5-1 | ASSFGHLREKLF
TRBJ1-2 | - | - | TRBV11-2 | GSSPGSGYT
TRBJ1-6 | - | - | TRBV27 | ASSPPRIYNSPLH
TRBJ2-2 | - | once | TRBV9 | ASSVGSGVNTGELF
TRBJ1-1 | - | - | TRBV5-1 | ASSPEGRSAF
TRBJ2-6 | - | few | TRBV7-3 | ASSFQGSGANVLT
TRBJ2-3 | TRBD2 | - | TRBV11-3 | ASSDRLAGESTDTQY
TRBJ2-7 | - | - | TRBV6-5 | ASSYRAGDDEQY
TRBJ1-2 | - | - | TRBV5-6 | ASSLVGGSYGYT
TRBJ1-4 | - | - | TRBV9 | ASSGGTGEKLF
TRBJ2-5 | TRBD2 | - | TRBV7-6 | ASSQGRREQY
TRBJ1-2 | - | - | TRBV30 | AWSGRSRSSYGYT
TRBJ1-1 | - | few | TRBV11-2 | ASSLEFGKMNTEAF
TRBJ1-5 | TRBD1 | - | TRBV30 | AWAGTGGRLGQPQH
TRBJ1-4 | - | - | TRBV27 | ASTATGRGSTNEKLF
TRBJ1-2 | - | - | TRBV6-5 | ASRSAGANYGYT
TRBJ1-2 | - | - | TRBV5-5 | ASSLDLDGYT
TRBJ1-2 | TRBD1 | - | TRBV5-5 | ASSTDPDRDEDGYT
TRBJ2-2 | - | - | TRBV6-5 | ASRQVRGPRGELF
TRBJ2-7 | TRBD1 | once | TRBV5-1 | ASSVGQTSYEQY